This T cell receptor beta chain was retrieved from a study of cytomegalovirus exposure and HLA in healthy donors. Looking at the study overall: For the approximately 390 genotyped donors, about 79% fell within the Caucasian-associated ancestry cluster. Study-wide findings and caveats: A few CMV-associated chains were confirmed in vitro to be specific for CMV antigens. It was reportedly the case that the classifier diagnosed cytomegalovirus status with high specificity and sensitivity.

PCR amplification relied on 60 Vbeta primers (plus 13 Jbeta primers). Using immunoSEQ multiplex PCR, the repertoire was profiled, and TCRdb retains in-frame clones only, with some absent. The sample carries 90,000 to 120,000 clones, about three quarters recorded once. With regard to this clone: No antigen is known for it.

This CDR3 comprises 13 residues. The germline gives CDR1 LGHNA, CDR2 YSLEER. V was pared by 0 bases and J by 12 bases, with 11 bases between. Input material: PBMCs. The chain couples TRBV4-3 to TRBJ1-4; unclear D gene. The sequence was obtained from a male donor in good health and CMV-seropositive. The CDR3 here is CASSQDSRQELFF. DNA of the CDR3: TGCGCCAGCAGCCAAGATTCGCGCCAAGAACTGTTTTTT.